These 21 T cell receptor beta chains came from one sample sequenced in a study of shared clonotypes between healthy human individuals. CD45RO-negative CD8 cells positively selected for CCR7 made up the naive population, which excluded terminally differentiated effector memory CD45RA+ cells. Sequenced by immunoSEQ multiplex PCR; TCRdb stores in-frame clones only, minus some. The sample includes hundreds of thousands of clones, approximately 92% seen only once; the top ten take 24%. Sequenced sample: naive CD8+ T cells sorted from blood. The receptors shown here come from a man between 25 and 39 years old in good health.

The chain uses TRBV7-9 and TRBJ1-1; D is perhaps TRBD1 (5 bases). Trimming pared 2 bases from V and 4 bases from J, leaving 14 bases between. The CDR3 extends over 15 amino acids. Germline lookup yields CDR1 SEHNR and CDR2 FQNEAQ (reference sequence). The CDR3 region is CASSLLPGRSTEAFF. The CDR3 DNA follows: TGTGCCAGCAGCTTACTCCCAGGGAGAAGCACTGAAGCTTTCTTT. The full variable domain, in which reference TRBV7-9 and TRBJ1-1 provide the parts outside the CDR3, is DTGVSQNPRHKITKRGQNVTFRCDPISEHNRLYWYRQTLGQGPEFLTYFQNEAQLEKSRLLSDRFSAERPKGSFSTLEIQRTEQGDSAMYLCASSLLPGRSTEAFFGQGTRLTVV.

The CDR3 spells CASSAGLAVQETQYF. The CDR3 nucleotides read TGTGCCAGCAGCGCGGGACTAGCGGTCCAAGAGACCCAGTACTTC. V and J are TRBV9 and TRBJ2-5; 11 bases line up with TRBD2. J was trimmed by 1 base and V by 3 bases; bases with no gene match: 2. This CDR3 spans 15 amino acids. Germline CDR1 and CDR2: SGDLS and YYNGEE.

This chain uses TRBV2 with TRBJ2-1; tentatively, D is TRBD1 or TRBD2 (5 bases each). This CDR3 has 15 residues. Trimming took off 2 bases at V and 6 bases at J, with 14 bases between the two ends. The V gene's germline CDR1 is SNHLY and CDR2 FYNNEI. CDR3 protein: CASSERTGAINEQFF. CDR3 nucleotide sequence: TGTGCCAGCAGTGAACGGACTGGGGCGATCAATGAGCAGTTCTTC. Together with reference TRBV2 and TRBJ2-1, the CDR3 gives the full variable domain: EPEVTQTPSHQVTQMGQEVILRCVPISNHLYFYWYRQILGQKVEFLVSFYNNEISEKSEIFDDQFSVERPDGSNFTLKIRSTKLEDSAMYFCASSERTGAINEQFFGPGTRLTVL.

This chain uses TRBV9 with TRBJ2-2, with 9 bases that match TRBD2. CDR1 is SGDLS, CDR2 YYNGEE, per germline. CDR3 length: 16 residues. V gave up 4 bases and J gave up 1 base; unmatched junction bases: 5. The CDR3 sequence is CASSIRTSENTGELFF. The DNA for the CDR3 is TGTGCCAGCAGCATTCGGACTAGCGAGAACACCGGGGAGCTGTTTTTT.

The chain recombines TRBV6-1 with TRBJ1-4; unclear D gene. Germline lookup yields CDR1 MNHNS and CDR2 SASEGT. Trimming removed 3 bases at V and 4 bases at J, with 15 bases between. The CDR3 covers 16 residues. CDR3 nucleotide sequence: TGTGCCAGCAGTGACGACCTAGTTGGATTTAATGAAAAACTGTTTTTT. Encoded protein: CASSDDLVGFNEKLFF.

The V and J genes are TRBV7-9 and TRBJ2-3, with 12 positions matching TRBD2. The CDR3 sequence is 17 residues long. Trimming cost V 4 bases and J 4 bases; bases outside gene matches: 9. Germline V gives CDR1 SEHNR, CDR2 FQNEAQ (reference sequence). The CDR3 DNA reads as TGTGCCAGCAGCTCTAACCTAGCGGGAGGGCCTCCAGATACGCAGTATTTT. Amino acid sequence: CASSSNLAGGPPDTQYF.

The table lists this clone with a count of one. CDR3 amino acids: CATFTDTQYF. Here the CDR3 DNA reads TGTGCCACCTTCACAGATACGCAGTATTTT. The V call is TRBV7-9, the J call TRBJ2-3; D not resolved. From germline, CDR1 is SEHNR and CDR2 FQNEAQ (reference sequence). Trimming took 10 bases from V and 2 from J, leaving 4 bases between them. The CDR3 covers 10 residues.

The chain carries TRBV7-9 and TRBJ1-2; D perhaps matches TRBD1 (6 bases). This CDR3 spans 15 amino acids. The V end lost 4 bases, the J end lost 0 bases, and 12 bases lay between the germline ends. From germline, CDR1 is SEHNR and CDR2 FQNEAQ (reference sequence). The CDR3 bases are TGTGCCAGCAGCTCCAAAAAGGGGGCTAACTATGGCTACACCTTC. Its translation: CASSSKKGANYGYTF.

The chain carries TRBV11-3 and TRBJ2-1; 10 nucleotides line up with TRBD1. The CDR3 sequence is 16 residues long. Germline CDR1 SGHNT, CDR2 YENEEA. Trimming took 6 bases from V and 4 from J; bases not matched to a gene: 9. In DNA, the CDR3 is TGTGCCAGCAGTCGATCAGGACAGGGGGGTTACAATGAGCAGTTCTTC. Translating gives CASSRSGQGGYNEQFF.

This clone came up once. The chain combines TRBV2 with TRBJ2-7; TRBD1 or TRBD2 may be the D gene (5 bases each). Deletions cut 6 bases from V and 3 bases from J, with 18 bases between. The CDR3 is made up of 15 amino acids. Germline CDR1 is SNHLY and CDR2 is FYNNEI. CDR3 coding DNA: TGTGCCAGCAGCGAGGCAACGGGTGGGGGCTACGAGCAGTACTTC. Translating gives CASSEATGGGYEQYF.

J is TRBJ2-1 and V is TRBV7-3; 8 nucleotides agree with TRBD2. This CDR3 is built from 15 residues. Germline assignment: CDR1 SGHTA and CDR2 FQGTGA. The junction had 6 bases not matched to a gene; V was cut back by 5 bases and J by 3 bases. DNA for the CDR3: TGTGCCAGCAGCCCATCCGGGGGGGACTACAATGAGCAGTTCTTC. Its protein is CASSPSGGDYNEQFF. Using reference TRBV7-3 and TRBJ2-1 for the parts outside the CDR3, the full variable domain is GAGVSQTPSNKVTEKGKYVELRCDPISGHTALYWYRQSLGQGPEFLIYFQGTGAADDSGLPNDRFFAVRPEGSVSTLKIQRTERGDSAVYLCASSPSGGDYNEQFFGPGTRLTVL.

This clone was seen more than once but under ten times. This sequence joins TRBV5-6 and TRBJ1-5, with D possibly being TRBD1 (5 bases). Germline V lookup: CDR1 SGHDT, CDR2 YYEEEE. Between the trimmed V and J ends, which lost 3 bases and 1 base, there was a span of 8 bases. CDR3 length: 14 residues. CDR3 in amino acids: CASSSRQSNQPQHF. The CDR3 DNA is TGTGCCAGCAGCTCCCGACAGAGCAATCAGCCCCAGCATTTT.

This chain uses TRBV29-1 with TRBJ2-5; D is possibly TRBD2 (6 bases). The V and J ends lost 3 bases and 4 bases respectively, with 9 bases between them. The CDR3 spans 12 residues. CDR1 and CDR2 from the germline V gene are SQVTM and ANQGSEA. CDR3 nucleotide sequence: TGCAGCGTTGAGGCAGCGGGAGAGACCCAGTACTTC. Encoded protein: CSVEAAGETQYF.

In this sample, this clone turned up many times. Other DNA sequences from this sample encode an identical CDR3 as well. The chain links TRBV5-6 to TRBJ2-7; tentatively, D is TRBD1 (6 bases). Germline V gene data show CDR1 as SGHDT and CDR2 as YYEEEE. The CDR3 extends over 12 amino acids. V lost 4 bases and J lost 3, with 8 bases in between. The CDR3 sequence: CASSADSYEQYF. CDR3 bases: TGTGCCAGCAGCGCGGACAGCTACGAGCAGTACTTC.

The J gene is TRBJ1-5, the V gene TRBV6-1, with D uncertain. The CDR3 runs to 14 residues. V gave up 1 base and J gave up 3 bases, with 7 bases separating them. The V gene's germline CDR1 is MNHNS and CDR2 SASEGT. This CDR3 reads CASSEGSYNQPQHF. The CDR3 nucleotides are TGTGCCAGCAGTGAAGGGTCCTACAATCAGCCCCAGCATTTT.

DNA for the CDR3: TGTGCCAGCAGTTCCACAGGCATCTATGGCTACACCTTC. Encoded protein: CASSSTGIYGYTF. V is TRBV27 and J is TRBJ1-2, with a possible D match to TRBD1 (5 bases). This CDR3 has 13 residues. Trimming removed 4 bases from V and 4 bases from J, with 10 bases in between. The germline gives CDR1 MNHEY, CDR2 SMNVEV (reference sequence).

CDR3 in DNA: TGTGCCACCGAATCCGGGACAGGTCACACTGAAGCTTTCTTT. Translated: CATESGTGHTEAFF. V and J are TRBV15 and TRBJ1-1, with 8 bases matching TRBD1. The germline V gene encodes CDR1 LNHNV and CDR2 YYDKDF (reference sequence). With V trimmed by 8 bases and J by 3 bases, 8 bases remained unmatched. The CDR3 has 14 amino acids. The whole variable domain, filled in from reference TRBV15 and TRBJ1-1, reads DAMVIQNPRYQVTQFGKPVTLSCSQTLNHNVMYWYQQKSSQAPKLLFHYYDKDFNNEADTPDNFQSRRPNTSFCFLDIRSPGLGDTAMYLCATESGTGHTEAFFGQGTRLTVV.

This clone was observed a single time. The chain joins TRBV7-2 to TRBJ2-3, with no clear D. Germline V lookup: CDR1 SGHTA, CDR2 FQGNSA. V gave up 3 bases and J gave up 0 bases, with 1 base separating them. This CDR3 spans 12 amino acids. The CDR3 DNA reads as TGTGCCAGCAGCTTTAGCACAGATACGCAGTATTTT. It specifies CASSFSTDTQYF.

This chain uses TRBV5-4 with TRBJ2-7; 10 positions match TRBD1. Germline CDR1 SGHNT, CDR2 YYREEE (reference sequence). The CDR3 is 14 residues long. V was pared by 3 bases and J by 1 base, with 1 base of the junction left unmatched. This chain's CDR3 is CASSWTGGSYEQYF. In DNA form, the CDR3 reads TGTGCCAGCAGCTGGACAGGGGGGTCCTACGAGCAGTACTTC.

The rearrangement joins TRBV6-1 to TRBJ2-5; D call uncertain. Germline loops: CDR1 MNHNS, CDR2 SASEGT. This CDR3 contains 13 residues. Trimming left V 6 bases short and J 0 bases short, with 8 bases between. CDR3 sequence (DNA): TGTGCCAGCAGGGAATCGAACCAAGAGACCCAGTACTTC. This sequence encodes CASRESNQETQYF.

The rearrangement joins TRBV5-1 to TRBJ2-7, with 8 positions matching TRBD2. Germline CDR1 SGHRS, CDR2 YFSETQ. The CDR3 runs to 13 residues. The V gene end was trimmed by 5 bases and the J gene end by 5 bases; junction bases not matched to a gene: 6. The CDR3 DNA sequence: TGCGCCAGCAGAGACAGCGGGAGTGACGAGCAGTACTTC. It is translated as CASRDSGSDEQYF.